Many counts were recorded for the clone carrying this T cell receptor (beta chain). Its antigen is still unknown. This record comes from a study of early T cells in non-severe SARS-CoV-2 infection. Whole-study context: With bulk RNA from unsorted whole blood as input, sequencing yielded unpaired chains.

General observations from the study: Comparison of clonotypes with VDJdb favored anti-spike CD8 responses while missing private and CD4 specificities.

V shed 0 bases and J shed 6 bases, with 8 bases lying between them. CDR3 length: 12 amino acids. Germline loops: CDR1 DFQATT, CDR2 SNEGSKA (reference sequence). MiXCR was run by TCRdb on the 5' RACE reads, yielding one entry per CDR3 protein. Of roughly 110,000 distinct CDR3 sequences in the sample, roughly 10% were seen once. The material sequenced was whole blood. The TCR sequence derives from an adult who was a healthcare worker with PCR-confirmed SARS-CoV-2 infection or an uninfected control (not recorded which). The chain joins TRBV20-1 to TRBJ1-1; D uncertain. CDR3 residues: CSARDHPSEAFF. The CDR3 bases are TGCAGTGCTAGAGACCACCCCTCTGAAGCTTTCTTT.